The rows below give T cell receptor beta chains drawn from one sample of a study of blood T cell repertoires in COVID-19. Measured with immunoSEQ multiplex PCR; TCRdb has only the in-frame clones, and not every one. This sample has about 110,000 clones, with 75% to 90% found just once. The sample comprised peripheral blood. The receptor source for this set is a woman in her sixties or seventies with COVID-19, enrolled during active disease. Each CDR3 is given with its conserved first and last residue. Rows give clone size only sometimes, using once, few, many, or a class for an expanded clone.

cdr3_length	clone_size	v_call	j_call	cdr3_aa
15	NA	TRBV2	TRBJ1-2	CASSMGIGQLYGYTF
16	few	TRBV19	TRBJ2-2	CASSIGQGAWVGELFF
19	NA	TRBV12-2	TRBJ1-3	CASRLADRAGRVSGNTIYF
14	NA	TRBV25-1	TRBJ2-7	CASSDYDRAYEQYF
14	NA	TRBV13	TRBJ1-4	CASREGNSNEKLFF
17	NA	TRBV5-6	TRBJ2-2	CASSLEGSGANTGELFF
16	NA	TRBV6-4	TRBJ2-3	CASSDSLAGEADTQYF
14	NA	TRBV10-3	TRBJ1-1	CAIRTDRDDTEAFF
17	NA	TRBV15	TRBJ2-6	CATSRDGAGGGANVLTF
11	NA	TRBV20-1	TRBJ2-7	CSARGGYEQYF
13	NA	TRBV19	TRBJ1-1	CASSFPQGSEAFF
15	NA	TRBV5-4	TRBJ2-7	CASTDRGTGTYEQYF
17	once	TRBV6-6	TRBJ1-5	CASSQSPTGGRVQPQHF
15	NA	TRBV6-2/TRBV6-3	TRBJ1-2	CASSYSGQGGPGYTF
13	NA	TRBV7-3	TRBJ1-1	CASSLTPGTEAFF
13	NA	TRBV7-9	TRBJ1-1	CASSLSRVEGAFF
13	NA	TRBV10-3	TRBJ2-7	CATVQGTSYEQYF
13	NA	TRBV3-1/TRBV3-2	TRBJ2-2	CATHQRGTGELFF
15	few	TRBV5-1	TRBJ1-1	CASSLELGENTEAFF
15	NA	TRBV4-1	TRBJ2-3	CASSPGLGRGGTQYF
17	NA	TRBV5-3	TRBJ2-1	CARSTSVRQGVLNEQFF
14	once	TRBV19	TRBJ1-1	CASTIGQMNTEAFF
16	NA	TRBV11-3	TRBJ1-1	CASSSGGARSNTEAFF
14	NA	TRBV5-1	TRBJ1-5	CASSLGTDNQPQHF
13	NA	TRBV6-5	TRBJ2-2	CASIYGTDGELFF
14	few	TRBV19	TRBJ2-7	CASSISGSSYEQYF
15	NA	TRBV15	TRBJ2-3	CATSTIAGEADTQYF
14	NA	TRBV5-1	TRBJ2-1	CASSVAGGVGEQFF
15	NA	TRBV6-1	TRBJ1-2	CASSEAGTGFYGYTF
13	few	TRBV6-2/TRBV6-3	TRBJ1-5	CASSYGPSQPQHF
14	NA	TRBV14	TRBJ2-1	CASSLDRGRDEQFF
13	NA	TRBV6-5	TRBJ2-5	CASRGQVQETQYF
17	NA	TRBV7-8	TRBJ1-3	CASSLLGLSDSGNTIYF
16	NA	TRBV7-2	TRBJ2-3	CASSLVSGAETDTQYF
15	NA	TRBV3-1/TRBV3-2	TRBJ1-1	CASSQEILQGAHAFF
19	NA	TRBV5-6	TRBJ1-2	CASSLEILLFTNRNYGYTF
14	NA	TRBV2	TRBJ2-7	CASSPRGGLVEQYF
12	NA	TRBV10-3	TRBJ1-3	CAISGQGYTIYF
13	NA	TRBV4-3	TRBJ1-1	CASSQDWTTDGFF
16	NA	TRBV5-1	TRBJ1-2	CASSLGESSSNYGYTF
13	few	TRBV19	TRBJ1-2	CASSTDRGLGYTF
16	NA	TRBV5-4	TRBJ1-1	CASSLSAGSENTEAFF
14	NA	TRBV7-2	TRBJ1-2	CASSPQRGNYGYTF
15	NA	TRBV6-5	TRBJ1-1	CASRPWGGENTEAFF
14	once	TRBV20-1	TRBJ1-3	CSASDGLPGNTIYF
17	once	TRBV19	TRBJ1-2	CASSPWTGNITPYGYTF
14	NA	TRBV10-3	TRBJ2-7	CAISERDSSYEQYF
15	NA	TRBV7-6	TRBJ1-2	CASSSRTAGDYGYTF
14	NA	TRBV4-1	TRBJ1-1	CASSQGRGTGEAFF
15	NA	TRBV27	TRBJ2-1	CASSFRSGGYNEQFF
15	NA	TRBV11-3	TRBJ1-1	CASSLGGQGRTEAFF
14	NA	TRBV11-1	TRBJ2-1	CASSSTQGWNEQFF
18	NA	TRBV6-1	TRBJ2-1	CASSEYGQGLPRLMEQFF
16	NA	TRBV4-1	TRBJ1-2	CASSLFLEGGSYGYTF
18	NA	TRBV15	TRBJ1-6	CATSRGARGITYNSPLHF
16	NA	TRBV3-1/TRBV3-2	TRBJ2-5	CASSHSNRGNQETQYF
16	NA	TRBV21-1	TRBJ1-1	CASSRKTGEDGTEAFF